A selection of T cell receptor beta chains follows, all from one sample in a study of Graves' ophthalmopathy and Graves' hyperthyroidism. One entry per CDR3 protein, called by TCRdb with MiXCR from the multiplex PCR reads. Found here are over a million distinct CDR3 sequences, roughly 35% of them singletons; the top ten hold 8.5% to 14%. The source material was peripheral blood or thyroid tissue (not recorded which). Receptors were obtained from an adult man with Graves' hyperthyroidism. Both conserved end residues are part of each CDR3. D genes are given only for firm matches. Clone sizes are given selectively: once, few, many, or a class where the clone is expanded.

d_gene	j_gene	v_gene	abundance	CDR3aa	CDR3nt
-	TRBJ1-1	TRBV5-1	once	CASSPLGENTEAFF	TGCGCCAGCAGCCCCCTTGGGGAGAACACTGAAGCTTTCTTT
-	TRBJ1-1	TRBV7-9	-	CASSYDDSEAFF	TGTGCCAGCAGTTACGATGACAGTGAAGCTTTCTTT
TRBD2	TRBJ2-2	TRBV7-9	many	CASSPAHRLAATGELFF	TGTGCCAGCAGCCCGGCGCACCGACTAGCAGCGACCGGGGAGCTGTTTTTT
-	TRBJ1-5	TRBV6-2/TRBV6-3	many	CASSYSLRYSNQPQHF	TGTGCCAGCAGTTACTCGTTGCGGTATAGCAATCAGCCCCAGCATTTT
TRBD2	TRBJ2-7	TRBV10-3	-	CAITGGLAGFPDEQYF	TGTGCCATCACCGGGGGACTAGCGGGATTTCCTGACGAGCAGTACTTC
-	TRBJ2-2	TRBV5-1	few	CANRQEPNTGELFF	TGCGCCAACAGACAGGAGCCGAACACCGGGGAGCTGTTTTTT
TRBD1	TRBJ2-7	TRBV7-9	many	CASTSRGWYEQYF	TGTGCCAGCACCTCCAGGGGGTGGTACGAGCAGTACTTC
TRBD1	TRBJ2-6	TRBV5-1	-	CASSFDRGYSGANVLTF	TGCGCCAGCAGCTTCGACAGGGGGTACTCTGGGGCCAACGTCCTGACTTTC
-	TRBJ1-1	TRBV10-3	-	CAIKGVPNEAFF	TGTGCCATCAAGGGAGTCCCGAATGAAGCTTTCTTT
TRBD1	TRBJ1-2	TRBV20-1	-	CSAQDRGRGYGYTF	TGCAGTGCACAAGACAGGGGGCGAGGCTATGGCTACACCTTC
-	TRBJ2-7	TRBV5-1	many	CASSLSLVRPRPEQYF	TGCGCCAGCAGCTTGAGTCTGGTTCGTCCTCGACCCGAGCAGTACTTC
TRBD1	TRBJ2-7	TRBV7-9	many	CASSEDRDIYEQYF	TGTGCCAGCAGCGAGGACAGGGATATCTACGAGCAGTACTTC
TRBD1	TRBJ2-7	TRBV7-2	-	CASSLVRGTGQEEQYF	TGTGCCAGCAGCTTAGTTAGGGGGACAGGCCAGGAAGAGCAGTACTTC
-	TRBJ2-2	TRBV6-5	few	CASSYSSGVGFTGELFF	TGTGCCAGCAGTTACTCTTCGGGGGTGGGATTCACCGGGGAGCTGTTTTTT
TRBD1	TRBJ1-1	TRBV18	few	CASSPPYRGEGTEAFF	TGTGCCAGCTCACCACCGTACAGGGGAGAGGGCACTGAAGCTTTCTTT
-	TRBJ2-7	TRBV19	-	CASSPFGWSDYEQYF	TGTGCCAGTAGTCCGTTCGGTTGGTCTGATTACGAGCAGTACTTC
TRBD2	TRBJ2-7	TRBV30	-	CAWGTSGLIGEQYF	TGTGCCTGGGGGACTAGCGGTTTAATCGGTGAGCAGTACTTC
-	TRBJ1-1	TRBV10-2	-	CASSEWGGGTEAFF	TGTGCCAGCAGCGAATGGGGTGGAGGCACTGAAGCTTTCTTT
-	TRBJ2-6	TRBV7-3	few	CASSFRGSNVLTF	TGTGCCAGCAGCTTCCGGGGCTCCAACGTCCTGACTTTC
TRBD2	TRBJ2-7	TRBV29-1	few	CSVAVASGTYEQYF	TGCAGCGTTGCTGTGGCTAGCGGCACCTACGAGCAGTACTTC
-	TRBJ1-6	TRBV19	many	CASSIAAARTSPLHF	TGTGCCAGTAGTATCGCGGCAGCCCGAACCTCACCCCTCCACTTT
-	TRBJ2-7	TRBV9	many	CASSVGAGPEQYF	TGTGCCAGCAGCGTAGGGGCAGGTCCCGAGCAGTACTTC
-	TRBJ2-5	TRBV29-1	-	CSVGPLPQAAQYF	TGCAGCGTTGGTCCCCTTCCCCAGGCGGCCCAGTACTTC
TRBD2	TRBJ2-7	TRBV20-1	-	CSPGREDSYEQYF	TGCAGCCCAGGGCGGGAGGACTCCTACGAGCAGTACTTC
TRBD2	TRBJ2-2	TRBV11-3	once	CASSLAAGGSYPGELFF	TGTGCCAGCAGCTTAGCCGCTGGCGGGAGTTATCCCGGGGAGCTGTTTTTT
-	TRBJ1-1	TRBV6-6	few	CASRNNVQGTEAFF	TGTGCCAGCAGAAACAACGTCCAAGGGACTGAAGCTTTCTTT
-	TRBJ1-3	TRBV14	-	CASSQDMGFRAGNTIYF	TGTGCCAGCAGCCAAGATATGGGGTTTCGGGCTGGAAACACCATATATTTT
-	TRBJ2-4	TRBV7-3	-	CASLPGQGLDIQYF	TGTGCCAGCCTTCCGGGCCAGGGCTTGGACATTCAGTACTTC
-	TRBJ2-7	TRBV29-1	many	CSVRPAGGEQYF	TGCAGCGTCAGACCTGCTGGAGGCGAGCAGTACTTC
-	TRBJ1-5	TRBV15	few	CATSRDWSRQPQHF	TGTGCCACCAGCAGAGATTGGAGCAGGCAGCCCCAGCATTTT
-	TRBJ2-7	TRBV15	many	CATSPAGLAYEQYF	TGTGCCACCAGCCCCGCTGGGCTAGCCTACGAGCAGTACTTC
TRBD2	TRBJ2-1	TRBV7-3	-	CASSVAGGNNEQFF	TGTGCCAGCAGCGTAGCGGGAGGAAACAATGAGCAGTTCTTC
-	TRBJ1-1	TRBV14	few	CASSPWGRRTANTEAFF	TGTGCCAGCAGTCCCTGGGGAAGAAGGACAGCGAACACTGAAGCTTTCTTT
TRBD1	TRBJ1-5	TRBV12-3/TRBV12-4	few	CASSFRDSDNQPQHF	TGTGCCAGCAGTTTTAGGGACAGCGATAATCAGCCCCAGCATTTT
TRBD1	TRBJ1-2	TRBV12-3/TRBV12-4	-	CASSRTDRGVGYTF	TGTGCCAGCAGCCGCACCGACAGGGGAGTCGGCTACACCTTC
TRBD1	TRBJ2-7	TRBV7-9	few	CASSLASGGGYEQYF	TGTGCCAGCAGCTTAGCATCAGGGGGCGGCTACGAGCAGTACTTC
TRBD1	TRBJ1-1	TRBV2	-	CAGRQGAKVNTEAFF	TGCGCCGGCAGGCAGGGGGCTAAGGTGAACACTGAAGCTTTCTTT
TRBD1	TRBJ1-2	TRBV5-1	-	CASKTGTGGHVTYGYTF	TGCGCCAGCAAGACCGGGACAGGGGGCCATGTAACCTATGGCTACACCTTC
-	TRBJ1-2	TRBV6-5	-	CASSSLGRVYGYTF	TGTGCCAGCAGCTCCTTGGGGCGCGTCTATGGCTACACCTTC
-	TRBJ1-2	TRBV25-1	-	CASITGLNYGYTF	TGTGCCAGCATCACCGGGCTAAACTATGGCTACACCTTC
TRBD1	TRBJ2-7	TRBV15	once	CATSAGQGAQEQYF	TGTGCCACCAGCGCGGGACAGGGGGCCCAAGAGCAGTACTTC
TRBD2	TRBJ2-2	TRBV7-2	-	CASTHGGREGLTGELFF	TGTGCCAGCACCCATGGGGGGCGGGAGGGCCTGACCGGGGAGCTGTTTTTT
-	TRBJ1-6	TRBV5-6	many	CASSTGRHSPLHF	TGTGCCAGCAGCACGGGACGCCATTCACCCCTCCACTTT
-	TRBJ2-7	TRBV25-1	-	CASSPGGTPTSEQHF	TGTGCCAGCAGTCCTGGAGGGACGCCGACCTCCGAGCAGCACTTC
TRBD1	TRBJ1-1	TRBV15	many	CATSSTGVAEAFF	TGTGCCACCAGTAGTACAGGGGTCGCTGAAGCTTTCTTT
-	TRBJ2-2	TRBV11-2	many	CASSSGRGRRNTGELFF	TGTGCCAGCAGCTCGGGTCGGGGTAGGAGGAACACCGGGGAGCTGTTTTTT